This TCR beta chain came from a study of blood T cell repertoires in COVID-19. Method: immunoSEQ multiplex PCR; TCRdb's copy keeps in-frame clones and lacks some. Here the sample spans about 170,000 clones, about 92% being singletons. Sequences were obtained from peripheral blood. This TCR came from a man aged 30 to 39 with COVID-19, enrolled during active disease.

Written as DNA, the CDR3 is TGTGCCAGCAGGTACAGGGGGCAGGGCACTGAAGCTTTCTTT. Protein sequence: CASRYRGQGTEAFF. The chain joins TRBV6-6 to TRBJ1-1; 9 bases fit TRBD1. The CDR3 spans 14 residues. Germline CDR1 is MNHNY and CDR2 is SVGAGI (reference sequence). The ends lost 6 bases at V and 4 bases at J; junction bases unmatched: 6.